Listed below are T cell receptor beta chains from one sample, sequenced in a study of blood T cell repertoires in COVID-19. Sequencing used immunoSEQ multiplex PCR; TCRdb keeps in-frame clones, though not all of them. The sample shows hundreds of thousands of clones, about 91% of them seen only once. What was sequenced was peripheral blood. The receptors originated from a woman aged 25 to 45 who had recovered from COVID-19. Both conserved end residues are part of each CDR3. D genes are given only for firm matches. Clone size is not always given. Where it is, it says once, few, many or a class for expanded clones.

j_call v_call clone_size d_call cdr3_nt cdr3_aa
TRBJ1-6 TRBV28 . . TGTGCCAGCAGTTTATGGGGGCGGAATTCACCCCTCCACTTT CASSLWGRNSPLHF
TRBJ2-3 TRBV5-1 . TRBD2 TGCGCCAGCAGCTTGGGACTAGCGGGACTACTCGATACGCAGTATTTT CASSLGLAGLLDTQYF
TRBJ1-6 TRBV5-1 . TRBD1 TGCGCCAGCAGCCCGACAGGGTATGTCGGTAATTCACCCCTCCACTTT CASSPTGYVGNSPLHF
TRBJ1-5 TRBV9 . TRBD1 TGTGCCAGCAGTAAACAGGGGCAAAATCAGCCCCAGCATTTT CASSKQGQNQPQHF
TRBJ1-1 TRBV4-1 . . TGCGCCAGCAGCCAATCAAACACTGAAGCTTTCTTT CASSQSNTEAFF
TRBJ2-3 TRBV30 . TRBD2 TGTGCCTGGAGTGTACTAGCGGGGGATGCCGATACGCAGTATTTT CAWSVLAGDADTQYF
TRBJ1-6 TRBV6-1 . . TGTGCCTCTTCCTTGACCCGGGATTCACCCCTCCACTTT CASSLTRDSPLHF
TRBJ2-1 TRBV4-2 . . TGTGCCAGCAGCCTTCCAGGCGGGACAGTTAATTACAATGAGCAGTTCTTC CASSLPGGTVNYNEQFF
TRBJ2-3 TRBV5-1 . TRBD2 TGCGCCAGCAGCGTAGGGACTAGCTTCGACACAGATACGCAGTATTTT CASSVGTSFDTDTQYF
TRBJ2-2 TRBV28 . TRBD1 TGTGCCAGCTGGGCAGGGGGTAGGAACACCGGGGAGCTGTTTTTT CASWAGGRNTGELFF
TRBJ1-1 TRBV7-9 . . TGTGCCAGCAGCTCCCTTGTGATACAGAACACTGAAGCTTTCTTT CASSSLVIQNTEAFF
TRBJ2-7 TRBV9 . . TGTGCCAGCAGCCGAGGGGACTCAACTGACTACGAGCAGTACTTC CASSRGDSTDYEQYF
TRBJ2-7 TRBV27 . TRBD1 TGTGCCAGCAGTCCGGGACAGGGGGAGGTGGGCTCCTACGAGCAGTACTTC CASSPGQGEVGSYEQYF
TRBJ1-2 TRBV9 . TRBD1 TGTGCCAGCAGCACCCGGGACAGGGGAACCTATGGCTACACCTTC CASSTRDRGTYGYTF
TRBJ1-1 TRBV5-4 . . TGTGCCAGCAGCGCGCGGGTCCCGAACACTGAAGCTTTCTTT CASSARVPNTEAFF
TRBJ1-2 TRBV20-1 . . TGCAGTGCTACCCCAGGGAATGGCTACACCTTC CSATPGNGYTF
TRBJ2-7 TRBV19 . TRBD2 TGTGCCAGTAGACCGACTAGCGGGGGGTATTACGAGCAGTACTTC CASRPTSGGYYEQYF
TRBJ2-1 TRBV2 . . TGTGCCAGCAGTGAGTGGCTAGGCTACAATGAGCAGTTCTTC CASSEWLGYNEQFF
TRBJ2-3 TRBV5-1 few TRBD1 TGCGCCAGCCTTCACAGGGGGCGGTCAGATACGCAGTATTTT CASLHRGRSDTQYF
TRBJ2-5 TRBV9 . TRBD2 TGTGCCAGCAGCGGCCGACTAGCGGGGGAACAAGAGACCCAGTACTTC CASSGRLAGEQETQYF
TRBJ2-3 TRBV13 . . TGTGCCAGCAGCCCAATCCGCGCAGATACGCAGTATTTT CASSPIRADTQYF
TRBJ1-6 TRBV7-2 . . TGTGCCAGCAGCCCGGGTAGAAACTATAATTCACCCCTCCACTTT CASSPGRNYNSPLHF
TRBJ2-7 TRBV5-4 . TRBD1 TGTGCCAGCAGCTCGCACCGGGACAGTCCCACCTACGAGCAGTACTTC CASSSHRDSPTYEQYF
TRBJ1-2 TRBV7-8 many TRBD1 TGTGCCAGCAGCCCCCGGACAGGGAATGGCGGCTACACCTTC CASSPRTGNGGYTF
TRBJ2-1 TRBV2 . TRBD2 TGTGCCAGCAGTGAAGCGCAAAGCGGGGGGCCGGGTGAGCAGTTCTTC CASSEAQSGGPGEQFF
TRBJ2-2 TRBV9 . . TGTGCCAGCAACAGGGAAAACACCGGGGAGCTGTTTTTT CASNRENTGELFF
TRBJ1-5 TRBV7-2 . . TGTGCCAGCAGCTTAATTCACGGTTTCAATCAGCCCCAGCATTTT CASSLIHGFNQPQHF
TRBJ2-3 TRBV18 . . TGTGCCAGCTCACCACCGCAGGGGTTGGGGGATACGCAGTATTTT CASSPPQGLGDTQYF
TRBJ1-3 TRBV2 . TRBD1 TGTGCCAGCAGTTCCTCGGCAGGGGGAGGAAACACCATATATTTT CASSSSAGGGNTIYF
TRBJ1-2 TRBV4-2 few . TGTGCCAGCAGCCAAGGGATAGGACTTAACTATGGCTACACCTTC CASSQGIGLNYGYTF
TRBJ1-1 TRBV29-1 . TRBD1 TGCAGCGTAGCGACAGGGGGCACTGAAGCTTTCTTT CSVATGGTEAFF
TRBJ1-6 TRBV29-1 . . TGCAGCGTAAAACAGGAAATTTATTCACCCCTCCACTTT CSVKQEIYSPLHF
TRBJ2-6 TRBV30 . . TGTGCCTGGAGTGGGGGCCAACCTGGGGCCAACGTCCTGACTTTC CAWSGGQPGANVLTF
TRBJ2-5 TRBV5-4 . TRBD1 TGTGCCAGCTCCGGGACAGGGGGCCTCCAAGAGACCCAGTACTTC CASSGTGGLQETQYF
TRBJ1-1 TRBV18 . TRBD1 TGTGCCAGCTCACCTCTACTGGGACAGGGGGCCACTGAAGCTTTCTTT CASSPLLGQGATEAFF
TRBJ1-6 TRBV7-3 . TRBD1 TGTGCCCGAGGACAGGGATCTTACTATAATTCACCCCTCCACTTT CARGQGSYYNSPLHF
TRBJ2-5 TRBV7-9 few TRBD2 TGTGCCAGCAGCTTAGGCTTGGCTCCACTAGCGGGGAAAGAGACCCAGTACTTC CASSLGLAPLAGKETQYF
TRBJ1-2 TRBV2 . TRBD1 TGTGCCACAAAAGCACAGGGGGCCGGGGTCGATGGCTACACCTTC CATKAQGAGVDGYTF
TRBJ2-2 TRBV27 . TRBD2 TGTGCCAGCAGTTTATATGACTACTACAGCGGGGACGGCGGGGAGCTGTTTTTT CASSLYDYYSGDGGELFF
TRBJ1-1 TRBV7-9 few . TGTGCCAGCAGCTTAACGGGGAACACTGAAGCTTTCTTT CASSLTGNTEAFF
TRBJ2-5 TRBV28 . TRBD2 TGTGCCAGCAGTTTACGTACTAGCGGGGGTGAGACCCAGTACTTC CASSLRTSGGETQYF
TRBJ2-7 TRBV2 . . TGTGCCAGCAGTCCTACTACAGGGTCAATCGAGCAGTACTTC CASSPTTGSIEQYF
TRBJ2-5 TRBV27 . . TGTGCCAGCAGTTACCCAGGAGAGACCCAGTACTTC CASSYPGETQYF
TRBJ1-4 TRBV9 once . TGTGCCAGCAGCGTAGCTCCACAGGGTGATGAAAAACTGTTTTTT CASSVAPQGDEKLFF
TRBJ1-5 TRBV6-5 once . TGTGCCAGCAGTTCGGTTGGGCGTCAGCCCCAGCATTTT CASSSVGRQPQHF
TRBJ1-1 TRBV2 . TRBD1 TGTGCCAGCATCTACAGGGGTGGTGTTACTGAAGCTTTCTTT CASIYRGGVTEAFF
TRBJ2-1 TRBV20-1 once . TGCAGTGCTAGAGAGACCAGCGCGCAGTTCTTC CSARETSAQFF
TRBJ1-4 TRBV2 . TRBD1 TGTGCCAGCAAATCCGGGACAGAGAATGAAAAACTGTTTTTT CASKSGTENEKLFF
TRBJ1-1 TRBV7-6 . TRBD1 TGTGCCAGCAGCCGGGACAGCTCCACTGAAGCTTTCTTT CASSRDSSTEAFF
TRBJ1-4 TRBV5-1 . TRBD1 TGCGCCAGCAGCTGGATGGGACAGGGAGGTGAAAAACTGTTTTTT CASSWMGQGGEKLFF
TRBJ2-4 TRBV7-2 . TRBD1 TGTGCCAGCAGCTTAGTCCCACACCCGGGACAGGGGAAAAACATTCAGTACTTC CASSLVPHPGQGKNIQYF
TRBJ1-4 TRBV7-8 . . TGTGCCAGCAGCTTAGACCCGGGGAGGGAAAAACTGTTTTTT CASSLDPGREKLFF
TRBJ1-3 TRBV9 . . TGTGCCAGCAGCGTAGAAGGGGTAGACACCATATATTTT CASSVEGVDTIYF
TRBJ2-2 TRBV6-2/TRBV6-3 . . TGTGCCAGCAGCCGCGACGTGTTGTGGAGGACCGGGGAGCTGTTTTTT CASSRDVLWRTGELFF
TRBJ1-4 TRBV4-1 few TRBD1 TGCGCCAGCAGCCCCCAGGACAGGCAGGAGCGAAAACTGTTTTTT CASSPQDRQERKLFF